Listed below are T cell receptor beta chains from one sample, sequenced in a study of T cells in Graves' hyperthyroidism and ophthalmopathy. Each CDR3 protein is one row after TCRdb ran MiXCR on the multiplex PCR reads. The sample carries roughly 200,000 distinct CDR3 sequences, around 17% recorded once. Sequencing was done on a sample of blood. These receptors originate from a woman in her forties or fifties with Graves' hyperthyroidism. The conserved cysteine and the conserved F or W are not part of the CDR3 here. The order of the fields is CDR3 length, V gene, J gene, CDR3 protein.

cdr3_length: 10
v_call: TRBV3-1
j_call: TRBJ1-1
cdr3_aa: ASEGTGTEAF

cdr3_length: 13
v_call: TRBV5-1
j_call: TRBJ2-5
cdr3_aa: ASSLGSTGQETQY

cdr3_length: 10
v_call: TRBV6-5
j_call: TRBJ2-7
cdr3_aa: ASSYTSYEQY

cdr3_length: 16
v_call: TRBV9
j_call: TRBJ2-6
cdr3_aa: ASRPGLAGVGGANVLT

cdr3_length: 15
v_call: TRBV5-5
j_call: TRBJ1-5
cdr3_aa: ASSRSGTGNSNQPQH

cdr3_length: 13
v_call: TRBV18
j_call: TRBJ2-7
cdr3_aa: ASSPIRDRAYEQY

cdr3_length: 10
v_call: TRBV11-2
j_call: TRBJ2-1
cdr3_aa: ASSLNMVEQF

cdr3_length: 14
v_call: TRBV6-1
j_call: TRBJ2-1
cdr3_aa: ASSTNLAGGPNEQF

cdr3_length: 15
v_call: TRBV27
j_call: TRBJ1-5
cdr3_aa: ASSSALGQVVGQPQH

cdr3_length: 12
v_call: TRBV6-1
j_call: TRBJ1-4
cdr3_aa: ATSGVSPHEKLF

cdr3_length: 13
v_call: TRBV6-1
j_call: TRBJ2-7
cdr3_aa: ASSAGTSGSGEQY